The T cell receptor (beta chain) under discussion was sequenced for a study of cytomegalovirus exposure and HLA in healthy donors. For the study at large: Researchers found that about four fifths of fewer than 450 genotyped donors fell within the Caucasian-associated ancestry cluster.

Germline CDR1 and CDR2: MGHDK and SYGVNS. Germline trimming cut 3 bases from V and 0 bases from J; bases unmatched to any gene: 4. CDR3 length: 15 residues. A remark on this clone: Its antigen is still unknown.

Primers: 60 Vbeta forward and 13 Jbeta reverse. Assay: immunoSEQ multiplex PCR; the TCRdb copy retains only in-frame clones and omits some. The sample holds more than 150,000 clones, roughly 82% seen once. General study points: Most of the TCR beta V segments (in an earlier analysis) were productive either about 90% or about 30% of the time. For TCR beta chains, V- and J-gene trimming was later linked to a missense DCLRE1C variant.

The sample consisted of PBMCs. This sequence was found in a man in his forties in good health and CMV-seronegative. The chain couples TRBV25-1 to TRBJ2-7; TRBD1 matches at 8 bases. As DNA, the CDR3 is TGTGCCAGCAGTGATTCCGGGACAGGCTCCTACGAGCAGTACTTC. Its protein product is CASSDSGTGSYEQYF.